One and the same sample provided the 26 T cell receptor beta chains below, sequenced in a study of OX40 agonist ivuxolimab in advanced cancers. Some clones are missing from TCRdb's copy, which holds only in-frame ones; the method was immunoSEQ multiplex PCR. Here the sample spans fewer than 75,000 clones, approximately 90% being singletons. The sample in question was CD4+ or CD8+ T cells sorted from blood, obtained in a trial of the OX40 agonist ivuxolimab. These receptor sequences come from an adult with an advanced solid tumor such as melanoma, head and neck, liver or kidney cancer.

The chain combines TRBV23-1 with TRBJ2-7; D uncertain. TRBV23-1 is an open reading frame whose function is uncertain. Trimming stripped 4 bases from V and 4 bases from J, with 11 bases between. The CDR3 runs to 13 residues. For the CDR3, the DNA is TGCGCCAGCAGTCCCCCGGGCCTTTACGAGCAGTACTTC. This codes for CASSPPGLYEQYF.

CDR3 protein: CASSFPGTNEKLFF. The CDR3 region has the DNA TGCGCCAGCAGCTTTCCGGGAACTAATGAAAAACTGTTTTTT. The chain has TRBV5-1 and TRBJ1-4; no clear D. This CDR3 contains 14 residues. The germline V gene encodes CDR1 SGHRS and CDR2 YFSETQ. V was cut by 2 bases and J by 1 base, with 6 bases left in between.

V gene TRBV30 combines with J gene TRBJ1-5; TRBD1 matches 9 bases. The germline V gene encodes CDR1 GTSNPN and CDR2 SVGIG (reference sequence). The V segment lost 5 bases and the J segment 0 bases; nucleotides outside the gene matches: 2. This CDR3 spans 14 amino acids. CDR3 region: CAWGQGYSNQPQHF. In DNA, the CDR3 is TGTGCCTGGGGACAGGGGTATAGCAATCAGCCCCAGCATTTT.

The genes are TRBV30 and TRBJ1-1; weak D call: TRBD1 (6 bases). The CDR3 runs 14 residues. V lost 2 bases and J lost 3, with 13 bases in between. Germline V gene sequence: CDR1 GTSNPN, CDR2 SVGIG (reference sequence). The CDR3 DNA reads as TGTGCCTGGAGTAAAACACCAGGGGACACTGAAGCTTTCTTT. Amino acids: CAWSKTPGDTEAFF.

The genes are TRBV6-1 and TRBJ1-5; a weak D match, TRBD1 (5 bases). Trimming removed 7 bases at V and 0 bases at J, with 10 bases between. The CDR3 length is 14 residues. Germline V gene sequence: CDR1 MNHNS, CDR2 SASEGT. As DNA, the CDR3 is TGTGCCAGCAAGAGGGGATTTAGCAATCAGCCCCAGCATTTT. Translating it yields CASKRGFSNQPQHF.

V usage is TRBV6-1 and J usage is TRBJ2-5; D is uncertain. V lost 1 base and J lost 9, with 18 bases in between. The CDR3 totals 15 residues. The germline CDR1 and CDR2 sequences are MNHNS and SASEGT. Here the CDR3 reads CASSEGIIESQAQYF. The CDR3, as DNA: TGTGCCAGCAGTGAAGGGATAATTGAGTCGCAGGCCCAGTACTTC.

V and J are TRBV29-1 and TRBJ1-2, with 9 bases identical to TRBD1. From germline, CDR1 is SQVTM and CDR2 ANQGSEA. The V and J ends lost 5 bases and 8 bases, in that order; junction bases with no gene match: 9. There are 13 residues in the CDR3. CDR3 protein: CSVRSRQGEGYTF. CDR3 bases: TGCAGCGTTCGGTCGCGACAGGGGGAAGGCTACACCTTC.

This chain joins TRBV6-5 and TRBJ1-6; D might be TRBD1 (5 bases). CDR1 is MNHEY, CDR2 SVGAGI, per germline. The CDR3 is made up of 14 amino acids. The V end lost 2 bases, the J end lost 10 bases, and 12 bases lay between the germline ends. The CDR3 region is CASSYEAGRSPLHF. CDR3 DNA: TGTGCCAGCAGTTACGAGGCAGGGAGGTCACCCCTCCACTTT.

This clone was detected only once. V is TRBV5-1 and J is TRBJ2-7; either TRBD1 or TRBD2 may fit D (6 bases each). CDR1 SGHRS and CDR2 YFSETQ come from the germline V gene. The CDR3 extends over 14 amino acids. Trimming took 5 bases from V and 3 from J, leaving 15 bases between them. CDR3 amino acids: CASSRGDSVYEQYF. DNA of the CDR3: TGCGCCAGCAGTAGGGGGGACTCGGTCTACGAGCAGTACTTC.

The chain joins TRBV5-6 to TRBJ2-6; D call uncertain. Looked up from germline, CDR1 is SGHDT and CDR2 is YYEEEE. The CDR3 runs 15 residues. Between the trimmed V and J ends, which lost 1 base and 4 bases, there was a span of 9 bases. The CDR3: CASSLYGSGANVLTF. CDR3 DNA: TGTGCCAGCAGCTTGTACGGGTCCGGGGCCAACGTCCTGACTTTC.

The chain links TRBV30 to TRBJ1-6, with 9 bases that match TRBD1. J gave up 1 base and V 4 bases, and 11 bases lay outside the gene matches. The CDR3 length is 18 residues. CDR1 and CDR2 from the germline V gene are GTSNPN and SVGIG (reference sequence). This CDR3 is CAWIAIGQGRSYNSPLHF. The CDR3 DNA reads TGTGCCTGGATTGCGATTGGACAGGGGAGATCCTATAATTCACCCCTCCACTTT. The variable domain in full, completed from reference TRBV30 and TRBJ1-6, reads SQTIHQWPATLVQPVGSPLSLECTVEGTSNPNLYWYRQAAGRGLQLLFYSVGIGQISSEVPQNLSASRPQDRQFILSSKKLLLSDSGFYLCAWIAIGQGRSYNSPLHFGNGTRLTVT.

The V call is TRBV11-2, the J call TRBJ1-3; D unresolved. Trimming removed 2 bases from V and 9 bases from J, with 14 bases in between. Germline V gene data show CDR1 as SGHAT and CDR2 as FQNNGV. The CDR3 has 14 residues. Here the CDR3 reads CASSLRRAGGTIYF. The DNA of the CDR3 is TGTGCCAGCAGCTTACGGAGAGCGGGAGGCACCATATATTTT. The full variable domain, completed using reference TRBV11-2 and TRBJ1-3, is EAGVAQSPRYKIIEKRQSVAFWCNPISGHATLYWYQQILGQGPKLLIQFQNNGVVDDSQLPKDRFSAERLKGVDSTLKIQPAKLEDSAVYLCASSLRRAGGTIYFGEGSWLTVV.

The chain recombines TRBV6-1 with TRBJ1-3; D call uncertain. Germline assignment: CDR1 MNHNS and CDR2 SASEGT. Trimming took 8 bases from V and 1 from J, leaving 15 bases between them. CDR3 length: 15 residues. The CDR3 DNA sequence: TGTGCCAGCGAGACCTCAGGAGGTTCTGGAAACACCATATATTTT. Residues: CASETSGGSGNTIYF.

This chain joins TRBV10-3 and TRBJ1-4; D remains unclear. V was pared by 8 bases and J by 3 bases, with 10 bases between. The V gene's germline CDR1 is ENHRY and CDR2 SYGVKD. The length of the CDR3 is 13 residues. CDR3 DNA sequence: TGTGCCATCCGAGTCAGCCCTAATGAAAAACTGTTTTTT. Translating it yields CAIRVSPNEKLFF.

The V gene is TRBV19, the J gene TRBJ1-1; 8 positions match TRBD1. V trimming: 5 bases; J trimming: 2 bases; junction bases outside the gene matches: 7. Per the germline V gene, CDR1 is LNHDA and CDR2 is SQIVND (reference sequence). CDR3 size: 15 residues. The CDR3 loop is CASSPNRGRNTEAFF. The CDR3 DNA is TGTGCCAGTAGTCCCAACAGGGGGAGAAACACTGAAGCTTTCTTT.

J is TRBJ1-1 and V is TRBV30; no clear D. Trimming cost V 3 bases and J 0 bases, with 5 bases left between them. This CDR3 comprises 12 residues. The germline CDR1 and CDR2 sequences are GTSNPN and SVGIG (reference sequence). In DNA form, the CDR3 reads TGTGCCTGGAGACACTTGAACACTGAAGCTTTCTTT. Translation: CAWRHLNTEAFF.

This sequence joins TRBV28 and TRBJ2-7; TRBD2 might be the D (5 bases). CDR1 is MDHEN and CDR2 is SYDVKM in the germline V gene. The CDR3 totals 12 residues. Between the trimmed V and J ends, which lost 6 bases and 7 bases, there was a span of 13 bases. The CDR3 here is CASRSTTGEQYF. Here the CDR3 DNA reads TGTGCCAGCAGATCAACGACGGGGGAGCAGTACTTC.

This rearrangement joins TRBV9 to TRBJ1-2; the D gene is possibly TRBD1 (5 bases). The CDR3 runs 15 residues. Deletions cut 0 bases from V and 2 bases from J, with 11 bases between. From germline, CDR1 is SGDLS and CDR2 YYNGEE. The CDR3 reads CASSVAPGVNYGYTF. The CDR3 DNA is TGTGCCAGCAGCGTAGCCCCGGGGGTAAACTATGGCTACACCTTC.

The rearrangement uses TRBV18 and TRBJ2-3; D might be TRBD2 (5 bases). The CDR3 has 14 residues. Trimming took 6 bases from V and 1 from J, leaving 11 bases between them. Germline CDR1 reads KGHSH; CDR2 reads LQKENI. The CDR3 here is CASSSGRRTDTQYF. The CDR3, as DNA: TGTGCCAGCTCTTCGGGGAGACGCACAGATACGCAGTATTTT.

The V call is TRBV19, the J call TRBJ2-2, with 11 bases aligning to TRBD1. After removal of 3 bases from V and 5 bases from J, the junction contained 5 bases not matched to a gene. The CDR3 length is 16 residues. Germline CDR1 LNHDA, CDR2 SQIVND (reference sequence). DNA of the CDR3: TGTGCCAGTAGTATCGGGACAGGGGGGAAAACCGGGGAGCTGTTTTTT. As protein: CASSIGTGGKTGELFF.

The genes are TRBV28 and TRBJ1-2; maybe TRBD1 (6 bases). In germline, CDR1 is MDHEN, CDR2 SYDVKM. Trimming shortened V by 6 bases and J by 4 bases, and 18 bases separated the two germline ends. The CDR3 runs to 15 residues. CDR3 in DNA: TGTGCCAGCAGGACGACAGGTTCGGGCTTCTATGGCTACACCTTC. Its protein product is CASRTTGSGFYGYTF.

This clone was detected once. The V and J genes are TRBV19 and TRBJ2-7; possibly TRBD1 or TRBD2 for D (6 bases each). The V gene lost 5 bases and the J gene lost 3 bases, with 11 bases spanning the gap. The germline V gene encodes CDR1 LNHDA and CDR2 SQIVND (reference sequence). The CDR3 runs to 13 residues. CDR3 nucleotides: TGTGCCAGTAGTCGACAGGAGGGCTACGAGCAGTACTTC. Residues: CASSRQEGYEQYF.

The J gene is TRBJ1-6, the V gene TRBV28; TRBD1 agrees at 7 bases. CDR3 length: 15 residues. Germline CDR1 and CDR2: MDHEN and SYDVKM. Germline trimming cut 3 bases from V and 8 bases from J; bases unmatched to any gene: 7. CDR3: CASSLSRDRDSPLHF. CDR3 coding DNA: TGTGCCAGCAGTTTGAGCCGGGACAGAGATTCACCCCTCCACTTT.

The CDR3 loop reads CASSGGHREKLFF. The CDR3 DNA follows: TGTGCCAGTAGTGGTGGCCATCGTGAAAAACTGTTTTTT. The chain combines TRBV19 with TRBJ1-4; D gene uncertain. This CDR3 contains 13 residues. V lost 5 bases and J 7 bases, leaving 11 bases between the germline ends. In germline, CDR1 is LNHDA, CDR2 SQIVND (reference sequence).

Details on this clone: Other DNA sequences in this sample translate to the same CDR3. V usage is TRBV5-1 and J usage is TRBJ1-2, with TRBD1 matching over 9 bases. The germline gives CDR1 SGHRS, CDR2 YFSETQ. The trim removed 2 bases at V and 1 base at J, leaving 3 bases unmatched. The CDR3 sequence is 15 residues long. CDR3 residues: CASSFGQGRNYGYTF. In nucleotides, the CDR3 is TGCGCCAGCAGCTTTGGACAGGGGCGTAACTATGGCTACACCTTC.

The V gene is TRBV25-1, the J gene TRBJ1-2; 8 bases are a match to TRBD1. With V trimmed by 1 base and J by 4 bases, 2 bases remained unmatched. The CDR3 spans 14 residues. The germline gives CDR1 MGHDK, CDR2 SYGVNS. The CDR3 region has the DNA TGTGCCAGCAGTGAATCGGGACAGGTCTATGGCTACACCTTC. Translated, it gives CASSESGQVYGYTF.